This T cell receptor beta chain is from a study of CD8+ T cells in alopecia areata. TCR sequencing used cDNA made by reverse transcription of extracted RNA. Profiled with immunoSEQ multiplex PCR; TCRdb holds only in-frame clones, not every one. The data contain 95,000 to 120,000 clones, about 50% of them seen just once; the ten biggest clones take up 20% to 25%. Material: NKG2D-low CD8+ T cells sorted from blood. The source of this sequence is a human donor with alopecia areata.

The CDR3: CASSFKSDNEQFF. The DNA for the CDR3 is TGTGCCAGCAGTTTTAAGTCCGACAATGAGCAGTTCTTC. The chain combines TRBV27 with TRBJ2-1; D is unclear. The CDR3 has 13 residues. The V end lost 3 bases, the J end lost 5 bases, and 8 bases lay between the germline ends. Germline V gene lookup returns CDR1 MNHEY and CDR2 SMNVEV (reference sequence).